This T cell receptor beta chain was sequenced for a study of OX40 agonist ivuxolimab in advanced cancers. The table came from immunoSEQ multiplex PCR; TCRdb's copy has only in-frame clones and leaves some out. The sample has more than 55,000 clones, about four fifths seen once. CDR1 and CDR2 from the germline V gene are MNHEY and SVGAGI. This CDR3 contains 13 residues. Germline trimming cut 3 bases from V and 3 bases from J; bases unmatched to any gene: 1. V and J are TRBV6-5 and TRBJ2-7, with 8 bases that match TRBD1. This material consisted of CD4+ or CD8+ T cells sorted from blood, taken in a trial of the OX40 agonist ivuxolimab. The sequence came from an adult with an advanced solid tumor such as melanoma, head and neck, liver or kidney cancer. CDR3 sequence reads: CASSYDRGYEQYF. The CDR3 DNA is TGTGCCAGCAGTTATGACAGGGGCTACGAGCAGTACTTC.